This is a list of T cell receptor beta chains from one sample in a study of long-term antiretroviral therapy in people with HIV. Clones were sequenced by immunoSEQ multiplex PCR, and TCRdb holds only the in-frame ones, with some missing. Altogether roughly 9,000 clones are present, about 78% being singletons, with the ten largest covering about 15%. The specimen was unsorted PBMCs, collected 0.4 years before starting antiretroviral therapy. All receptors derive from a man aged 30 to 39 with HIV. Each CDR3 is given with its conserved first and last residue. A D gene is named only where the DNA matches it firmly. Size values are once, few and many counts, or a class for expanded clones, and some rows have none.

d_gene	abundance	v_gene	j_gene	len	CDR3nt	CDR3aa
-	-	TRBV11-2	TRBJ1-1	13	TGTGCCAGCAGCTTAGCAGTGAACACTGAAGCTTTCTTT	CASSLAVNTEAFF
-	-	TRBV28	TRBJ2-7	12	TGTGCCAGCAGTTTATCGGAGTACGAGCAGTACTTC	CASSLSEYEQYF
-	-	TRBV5-6	TRBJ1-5	13	TGTGCCAGCAGCTTTAGGGGTAGTCAGCCCCAGCATTTT	CASSFRGSQPQHF
TRBD1	-	TRBV7-2	TRBJ1-5	15	TGTGCCAGCAGCTTCGGACAGGGGAGCAATCAGCCCCAGCATTTT	CASSFGQGSNQPQHF
-	-	TRBV30	TRBJ1-2	11	TGTGCCTGGAGGGGCCTCTATGGCTACACCTTC	CAWRGLYGYTF
TRBD2	few	TRBV7-6	TRBJ2-7	16	TGTGCCAGCAGCTTAGGGGGGACTAGCGGGAGTTACGAGCAGTACTTC	CASSLGGTSGSYEQYF
TRBD2	-	TRBV10-2	TRBJ2-7	13	TGCGCCAGCAGTGAGCGGGAGGAGCGCGAGCAGTACTTC	CASSEREEREQYF
TRBD1	-	TRBV5-1	TRBJ2-2	15	TGCGCCAGCAGGCCCGGGACAGAGTACACCGGGGAGCTGTTTTTT	CASRPGTEYTGELFF
TRBD1	-	TRBV27	TRBJ2-1	13	TGTGCCAGCACCCGGACAGGGGGCGATGAGCAGTTCTTC	CASTRTGGDEQFF
-	-	TRBV5-1	TRBJ1-1	14	TGCGCCAGCAGCTTGGTTATGGGGAACACTGAAGCTTTCTTT	CASSLVMGNTEAFF
-	-	TRBV27	TRBJ1-6	14	TGTGCCAGCAGTTTATCGAGAGGGAGTTCACCCCTCCACTTT	CASSLSRGSSPLHF
-	-	TRBV7-5	TRBJ1-5	14	TGTGTCAGAAGCTTAGCCAGGGGGGATCAGCCCCAGCATTTT	CVRSLARGDQPQHF
-	few	TRBV6-6	TRBJ1-6	13	TGTGCCAGCAGTTCCGAAGATAATTCACCCCTCCACTTT	CASSSEDNSPLHF
TRBD1	-	TRBV5-8	TRBJ2-7	15	TGTGCCAGCAGCTTGGCCGGGGGACAGGGACACGAGCAGTACTTC	CASSLAGGQGHEQYF
-	-	TRBV6-5	TRBJ2-3	16	TGTGCCAGCAGTTCACTACGGGGGACTTACACAGATACGCAGTATTTT	CASSSLRGTYTDTQYF
-	-	TRBV21-1	TRBJ1-5	19	TGTGCCAGCAGCCCACGAGGGAACAGGGGAGGCGGCGGCAATCAGCCCCAGCATTTT	CASSPRGNRGGGGNQPQHF
-	-	TRBV7-2	TRBJ2-7	12	TGTGCCAGCAGCCGAAGGACCTACGAGCAGTACTTC	CASSRRTYEQYF
-	-	TRBV7-6	TRBJ2-7	13	TGTGCCAGCAGCTCAGGCCCAAACTACGAGCAGTACTTC	CASSSGPNYEQYF